A selection of T cell receptor beta chains follows, all from one sample in a study of blood T cell repertoires in COVID-19. TCRdb's copy holds only in-frame clones and misses some; the assay was immunoSEQ multiplex PCR. The sample comprises 450,000 to 500,000 clones, roughly nine tenths of which are singletons, and roughly 0.7% rests with the top ten. The sample consisted of PBMCs or T cells enriched from blood (not recorded which). The receptors come from a woman aged 18 to 35 who had recovered from COVID-19. The CDR3 runs from the conserved cysteine through the conserved F or W. Fields, in order: J gene, D gene, clone size, V gene, CDR3 protein, CDR3 DNA. A D gene is named only where the DNA matches it firmly. The size entry is marked missing in some rows and otherwise reads once, few, many or a size class.

J: TRBJ1-3; D: .; size: few; V: TRBV2; CDR3: CASSEALFGGNTIYF; DNA: TGTGCCAGCAGTGAGGCCCTGTTCGGGGGAAACACCATATATTTT
J: TRBJ2-3; D: .; size: .; V: TRBV11-2; CDR3: CASSPRESTDTQYF; DNA: TGTGCCAGCAGCCCCAGGGAAAGCACAGATACGCAGTATTTT
J: TRBJ1-1; D: .; size: once; V: TRBV29-1; CDR3: CSVVRTAMNTEAFF; DNA: TGCAGCGTCGTCCGGACAGCCATGAACACTGAAGCTTTCTTT
J: TRBJ1-2; D: .; size: .; V: TRBV6-5; CDR3: CASSYGYSSGYTF; DNA: TGTGCCAGCAGTTACGGTTATTCGAGTGGCTACACCTTC
J: TRBJ1-6; D: TRBD1; size: .; V: TRBV6-1; CDR3: CASSVRTGDNSPLHF; DNA: TGTGCCAGCAGTGTGCGGACAGGGGATAATTCACCCCTCCACTTT
J: TRBJ2-3; D: .; size: .; V: TRBV30; CDR3: CAWSRPDYYNTDTQYF; DNA: TGTGCCTGGAGTCGTCCCGACTATTATAACACAGATACGCAGTATTTT
J: TRBJ2-3; D: TRBD2; size: .; V: TRBV3-1/TRBV3-2; CDR3: CASSQDPSTGTTGTDTQYF; DNA: TGTGCCAGCAGCCAAGATCCGAGTACCGGGACTACCGGCACAGATACGCAGTATTTT
J: TRBJ2-7; D: .; size: .; V: TRBV2; CDR3: CASKEGFYEQYF; DNA: TGTGCCAGCAAGGAGGGTTTCTACGAGCAGTACTTC
J: TRBJ2-7; D: .; size: .; V: TRBV4-2; CDR3: CASSQEAGYNDEQYF; DNA: TGTGCCAGCAGCCAAGAGGCCGGGTACAACGACGAGCAGTACTTC
J: TRBJ2-5; D: TRBD2; size: .; V: TRBV2; CDR3: CASSPLAGRETQYF; DNA: TGTGCCAGCAGTCCGTTAGCGGGTCGGGAGACCCAGTACTTC
J: TRBJ2-1; D: .; size: .; V: TRBV5-1; CDR3: CASSFGGDNEQFF; DNA: TGCGCCAGCAGCTTCGGCGGTGACAATGAGCAGTTCTTC
J: TRBJ2-5; D: TRBD2; size: .; V: TRBV3-1/TRBV3-2; CDR3: CASSQGLGGETQYF; DNA: TGTGCCAGCAGCCAGGGACTAGGGGGGGAGACCCAGTACTTC
J: TRBJ2-1; D: TRBD2; size: .; V: TRBV2; CDR3: CASSPGLVSPFF; DNA: TGTGCCAGCAGTCCCGGACTAGTGTCGCCGTTCTTC
J: TRBJ1-1; D: TRBD1; size: .; V: TRBV10-3; CDR3: CAIGQGVSTEAFF; DNA: TGTGCCATCGGACAGGGAGTAAGTACTGAAGCTTTCTTT
J: TRBJ2-5; D: .; size: .; V: TRBV12-3/TRBV12-4; CDR3: CASSLSGEETQYF; DNA: TGTGCCAGCAGTTTATCGGGAGAAGAGACCCAGTACTTC
J: TRBJ2-1; D: .; size: .; V: TRBV5-1; CDR3: CASSLGTGSYNEQFF; DNA: TGCGCCAGCAGCTTGGGTACAGGCTCCTACAATGAGCAGTTCTTC
J: TRBJ2-5; D: .; size: .; V: TRBV19; CDR3: CASSHSRETQYF; DNA: TGTGCCAGTAGTCACTCGCGAGAGACCCAGTACTTC
J: TRBJ2-7; D: TRBD1; size: .; V: TRBV5-1; CDR3: CASSPNRQGAEEQYF; DNA: TGCGCCAGCAGCCCGAATCGACAGGGGGCGGAAGAGCAGTACTTC
J: TRBJ1-6; D: TRBD1; size: .; V: TRBV3-1/TRBV3-2; CDR3: CASSQGRQGALHF; DNA: TGTGCCAGCAGCCAAGGACGCCAGGGGGCCCTCCACTTT
J: TRBJ2-5; D: .; size: .; V: TRBV6-5; CDR3: CASSYSITGSETQYF; DNA: TGTGCCAGCAGTTACTCGATAACAGGGTCAGAGACCCAGTACTTC
J: TRBJ2-1; D: TRBD2; size: .; V: TRBV4-2; CDR3: CASSLRGGESNEQFF; DNA: TGTGCCAGCAGCCTTCGGGGGGGCGAATCTAATGAGCAGTTCTTC
J: TRBJ2-3; D: .; size: .; V: TRBV3-1/TRBV3-2; CDR3: CASSQAFIVADTQYF; DNA: TGTGCCAGCAGCCAAGCGTTCATAGTCGCAGATACGCAGTATTTT
J: TRBJ2-5; D: TRBD2; size: few; V: TRBV19; CDR3: CASSPQWEGRETQYF; DNA: TGTGCCAGTAGTCCCCAATGGGAGGGACGGGAGACCCAGTACTTC
J: TRBJ2-5; D: .; size: few; V: TRBV4-1; CDR3: CASSDGTEETQYF; DNA: TGCGCCAGCAGCGACGGGACTGAAGAGACCCAGTACTTC
J: TRBJ1-1; D: .; size: .; V: TRBV3-1/TRBV3-2; CDR3: CASSPWSGMGSMNTEAFF; DNA: TGTGCCAGCAGCCCGTGGTCAGGGATGGGCTCCATGAACACTGAAGCTTTCTTT
J: TRBJ1-3; D: .; size: .; V: TRBV27; CDR3: CASSLLPRSGNTIYF; DNA: TGTGCCAGCAGTTTACTCCCGAGGTCTGGAAACACCATATATTTT
J: TRBJ2-2; D: .; size: .; V: TRBV9; CDR3: CASSPRVSHGELFF; DNA: TGTGCCAGCAGCCCCAGGGTTAGTCACGGGGAGCTGTTTTTT
J: TRBJ1-6; D: .; size: .; V: TRBV24-1; CDR3: CATRSVSGTENSPLHF; DNA: TGTGCCACCCGCTCGGTGTCCGGAACAGAAAATTCACCCCTCCACTTT
J: TRBJ1-2; D: .; size: .; V: TRBV15; CDR3: CATEQGSPINYGYTF; DNA: TGTGCCACCGAGCAGGGCAGCCCTATCAACTATGGCTACACCTTC
J: TRBJ1-1; D: .; size: .; V: TRBV30; CDR3: CAWSAQVNTEAFF; DNA: TGTGCCTGGAGTGCACAGGTGAACACTGAAGCTTTCTTT
J: TRBJ2-1; D: .; size: .; V: TRBV10-3; CDR3: CAINGAGDNEQFF; DNA: TGTGCCATCAACGGGGCAGGGGACAATGAGCAGTTCTTC
J: TRBJ2-7; D: .; size: .; V: TRBV6-5; CDR3: CASSLRLGLPRDEQYF; DNA: TGTGCCAGCAGTTTACGGCTCGGGTTGCCCAGGGACGAGCAGTACTTC
J: TRBJ2-7; D: .; size: .; V: TRBV4-1; CDR3: CASSQDGRGPYEQYF; DNA: TGCGCCAGCAGCCAAGACGGGCGGGGACCCTACGAGCAGTACTTC
J: TRBJ2-2; D: TRBD2; size: .; V: TRBV3-1/TRBV3-2; CDR3: CASSQEGRLAVLTGELFF; DNA: TGTGCCAGCAGCCAAGAAGGGAGACTAGCGGTTCTAACCGGGGAGCTGTTTTTT
J: TRBJ2-3; D: .; size: .; V: TRBV11-2; CDR3: CASSLAGFTDTQYF; DNA: TGTGCCAGCAGCTTAGCGGGGTTCACAGATACGCAGTATTTT
J: TRBJ2-3; D: .; size: .; V: TRBV5-1; CDR3: CASSLEGEGRGAAPDTQYF; DNA: TGCGCCAGCAGCTTGGAAGGGGAAGGCCGCGGGGCAGCGCCAGATACGCAGTATTTT
J: TRBJ1-1; D: .; size: .; V: TRBV6-5; CDR3: CASVSTEAFF; DNA: TGTGCCAGCGTTAGCACTGAAGCTTTCTTT
J: TRBJ1-1; D: .; size: .; V: TRBV10-3; CDR3: CAISEGGTEAFF; DNA: TGTGCCATCAGTGAAGGGGGTACTGAAGCTTTCTTT
J: TRBJ1-1; D: .; size: .; V: TRBV7-9; CDR3: CASSPTGQGTEAFF; DNA: TGTGCCAGCAGCCCTACAGGGCAGGGGACTGAAGCTTTCTTT
J: TRBJ2-7; D: .; size: few; V: TRBV25-1; CDR3: CASSEAGYSYEQYF; DNA: TGTGCCAGCAGTGAGGCAGGGTACTCCTACGAGCAGTACTTC
J: TRBJ1-1; D: .; size: .; V: TRBV30; CDR3: CAWKSVVNTEAFF; DNA: TGTGCCTGGAAGAGTGTAGTGAACACTGAAGCTTTCTTT
J: TRBJ2-7; D: TRBD1; size: .; V: TRBV5-1; CDR3: CASSYDRGKDEQYF; DNA: TGCGCCAGCAGCTATGACAGGGGAAAGGACGAGCAGTACTTC
J: TRBJ1-2; D: .; size: .; V: TRBV3-1/TRBV3-2; CDR3: CASSQESNYGYTF; DNA: TGTGCCAGCAGCCAAGAATCGAACTATGGCTACACCTTC
J: TRBJ2-3; D: TRBD1; size: .; V: TRBV28; CDR3: CASSGDRVVSSTDTQYF; DNA: TGTGCCAGCAGTGGGGACAGGGTAGTATCTAGTACAGATACGCAGTATTTT
J: TRBJ1-5; D: TRBD1; size: few; V: TRBV2; CDR3: CASSGQGSNQPQHF; DNA: TGTGCCAGCAGCGGACAGGGGAGCAATCAGCCCCAGCATTTT
J: TRBJ1-2; D: TRBD1; size: once; V: TRBV27; CDR3: CASSPRGQGAGGYTF; DNA: TGTGCCAGCAGCCCAAGGGGACAGGGGGCGGGTGGCTACACCTTC
J: TRBJ2-1; D: TRBD2; size: .; V: TRBV3-1/TRBV3-2; CDR3: CASSQFSGGNNEQFF; DNA: TGTGCCAGCAGCCAATTTAGCGGGGGGAACAATGAGCAGTTCTTC
J: TRBJ1-4; D: .; size: .; V: TRBV11-2; CDR3: CARGGGGNEKLFF; DNA: TGTGCCCGCGGGGGAGGGGGGAATGAAAAACTGTTTTTT
J: TRBJ1-3; D: .; size: .; V: TRBV29-1; CDR3: CSVEIKRAGNTIYF; DNA: TGCAGCGTTGAAATCAAGAGAGCTGGAAACACCATATATTTT
J: TRBJ2-7; D: TRBD1; size: .; V: TRBV2; CDR3: CARGGPNEQYF; DNA: TGTGCCAGAGGGGGCCCCAACGAGCAGTACTTC
J: TRBJ2-3; D: .; size: .; V: TRBV28; CDR3: CASSFFSSGTDTQYF; DNA: TGTGCCAGCAGTTTTTTCTCTAGCGGCACAGATACGCAGTATTTT
J: TRBJ1-2; D: TRBD1; size: once; V: TRBV28; CDR3: CASSFTGGAPGYTF; DNA: TGTGCCAGCAGTTTTACAGGGGGCGCACCTGGCTACACCTTC